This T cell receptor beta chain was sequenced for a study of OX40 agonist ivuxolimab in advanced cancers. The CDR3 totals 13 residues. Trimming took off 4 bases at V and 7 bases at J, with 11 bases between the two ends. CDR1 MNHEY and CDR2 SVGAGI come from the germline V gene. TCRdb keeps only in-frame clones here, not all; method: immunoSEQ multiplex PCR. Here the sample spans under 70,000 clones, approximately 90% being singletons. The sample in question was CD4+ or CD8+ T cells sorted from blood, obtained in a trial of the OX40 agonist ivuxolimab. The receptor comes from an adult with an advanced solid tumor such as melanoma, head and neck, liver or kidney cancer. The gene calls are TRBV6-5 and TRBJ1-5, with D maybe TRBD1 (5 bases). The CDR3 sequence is CASSFSGGQPQHF. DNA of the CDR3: TGTGCCAGCAGTTTCTCGGGGGGGCAGCCCCAGCATTTT.